This TCR beta chain appears in the sequencing data of a study of early T cells in non-severe SARS-CoV-2 infection. The CDR3 is 16 residues long. With 0 bases clipped from V and 6 bases from J, the junction kept 10 bases outside the gene matches. Germline values: CDR1 LGHNA, CDR2 YNFKEQ. cDNA molecules, individually, were tagged with unique molecular identifiers. Using its own MiXCR run on the 5' RACE reads, TCRdb lists one record per CDR3 protein. The repertoire holds about 100,000 distinct CDR3 sequences, with around 13% as singletons. This clonotype came up a few times. The chain combines TRBV4-2 with TRBJ1-1; 7 bases match TRBD1. This TCR was sampled from an adult who was a healthcare worker with PCR-confirmed SARS-CoV-2 infection or an uninfected control (not recorded which). Sequencing was carried out using whole blood. The CDR3 bases are TGTGCCAGCAGCCAAGATTTTGAGGGGGCGCGCTCTGAAGCTTTCTTT. Its protein product is CASSQDFEGARSEAFF.